The rows below give T cell receptor beta chains drawn from one sample of a study of blood T cell repertoires in COVID-19. Only in-frame clones appear in the TCRdb table, and some are missing; sequencing was by immunoSEQ multiplex PCR. The repertoire has about 190,000 clones, roughly 83% of them found once; the top ten carry roughly 3%. The sequenced sample was PBMCs or T cells enriched from blood (not recorded which). These receptor sequences come from a woman aged 25 to 39 who had recovered from COVID-19. The conserved cysteine and the conserved F or W are not part of the CDR3 here. Fields, in order: CDR3 protein, V gene, J gene.

ASSYLGPDGEQF	TRBV6-1	TRBJ2-1
ASSPLRTSGNEQY	TRBV18	TRBJ2-7
SVEGGGGTGELF	TRBV29-1	TRBJ2-2
ASSLVVAGGSYNEQF	TRBV7-8	TRBJ2-1
ASSPGQGGNTEAF	TRBV5-1	TRBJ1-1
ASSESGASGHTYEQY	TRBV10-1	TRBJ2-7
ASSVGGVANSPLH	TRBV9	TRBJ1-6
ASSFIGTHNEQF	TRBV9	TRBJ2-1
ASSQGLQGVQPLH	TRBV3-1/TRBV3-2	TRBJ1-6
ASSLESGSKNIQY	TRBV7-8	TRBJ2-4
ASSAYTSSGNTIY	TRBV11-2	TRBJ1-3
ASSEITGGQPQH	TRBV2	TRBJ1-5
ASSEIGLGGEQF	TRBV6-4	TRBJ2-1
ASRASSGNTIY	TRBV19	TRBJ1-3
ASSLSPPRASGGNEQF	TRBV7-2	TRBJ2-1
ASSLQGMNTEAF	TRBV11-1	TRBJ1-1
ASMSGLAHLTPQF	TRBV27	TRBJ2-1
SVNRDRGPAGYT	TRBV29-1	TRBJ1-2
ASGLQLAGVDTQY	TRBV12-5	TRBJ2-3
ASGLVPDRGYNEQF	TRBV12-5	TRBJ2-1
ASRPTESYEQY	TRBV27	TRBJ2-7
SVGTGTEAF	TRBV20-1	TRBJ1-1
ASSLAGRGRTEAF	TRBV7-8	TRBJ1-1
ASSFGLSKQY	TRBV27	TRBJ2-7
AIRIGLRADYGYT	TRBV10-3	TRBJ1-2
ASSGTPSGSSYNEQF	TRBV2	TRBJ2-1
SGRQGITDTQY	TRBV29-1	TRBJ2-3
ASRGTGGNYGYT	TRBV19	TRBJ1-2
ASKGDRGSNQPQH	TRBV19	TRBJ1-5
ASSQFSEQGLTNEQF	TRBV23-1	TRBJ2-1
ASSLGQGANSYNSPLH	TRBV5-6	TRBJ1-6
ASSLDPIGAGNTIY	TRBV5-1	TRBJ1-3
ASSASRDRGTDTQY	TRBV10-2	TRBJ2-3
ASSFGTQETQY	TRBV5-1	TRBJ2-5
ATHQRAPTYEQY	TRBV2	TRBJ2-7
ASIKGTSGVANTGELF	TRBV11-2	TRBJ2-2
ASSYLAGRQPEQY	TRBV6-5	TRBJ2-7
ASSSTGNTEAF	TRBV19	TRBJ1-1
AISGLAGVGDTQY	TRBV10-3	TRBJ2-3
ASSQGDRDSSYNEQF	TRBV4-2	TRBJ2-1
ASSGQHYGYT	TRBV28	TRBJ1-2
ASRTGMNSGNTIY	TRBV6-5	TRBJ1-3
ASIAGGAFNYGYT	TRBV2	TRBJ1-2
ASRDRAKEKLF	TRBV6-5	TRBJ1-4
ASSLYSLLNIQY	TRBV28	TRBJ2-4
ASTLDPGGSTEAF	TRBV27	TRBJ1-1
ASISRDRGYT	TRBV19	TRBJ1-2
ASSWGRGRNTGELF	TRBV5-4	TRBJ2-2
ASSPLGVPTREGTDTQY	TRBV18	TRBJ2-3
ASSLAQVNTEAF	TRBV5-8	TRBJ1-1
SDRGGGSADTQY	TRBV29-1	TRBJ2-3
ASGLYTGELF	TRBV2	TRBJ2-2
ASSLEYRDYEQY	TRBV5-5	TRBJ2-7